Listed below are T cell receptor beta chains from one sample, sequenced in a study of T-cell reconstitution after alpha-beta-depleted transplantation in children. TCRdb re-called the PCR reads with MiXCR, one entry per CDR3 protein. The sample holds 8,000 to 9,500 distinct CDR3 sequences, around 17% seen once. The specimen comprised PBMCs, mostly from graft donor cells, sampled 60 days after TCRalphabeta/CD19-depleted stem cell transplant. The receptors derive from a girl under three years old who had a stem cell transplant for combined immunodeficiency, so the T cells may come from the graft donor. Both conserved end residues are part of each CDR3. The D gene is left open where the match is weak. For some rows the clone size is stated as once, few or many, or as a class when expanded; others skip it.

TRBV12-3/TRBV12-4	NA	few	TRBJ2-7	CASSSSRVEYEQYF	TGTGCCAGCAGCTCCAGCAGGGTGGAATACGAGCAGTACTTC
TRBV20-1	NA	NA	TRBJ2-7	CSAYRGGWEQYF	TGCAGTGCCTACAGAGGGGGGTGGGAGCAGTACTTC
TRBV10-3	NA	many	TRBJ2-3	CAITQGTDTQYF	TGTGCCATCACACAAGGCACAGATACGCAGTATTTT
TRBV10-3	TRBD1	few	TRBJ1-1	CATRAGGAISTEAFF	TGTGCCACTAGGGCAGGGGGCGCGATCAGCACTGAAGCTTTCTTT
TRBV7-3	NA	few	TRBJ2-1	CASSPSQGSYNEQFF	TGTGCCAGCAGCCCAAGCCAGGGCTCCTACAATGAGCAGTTCTTC
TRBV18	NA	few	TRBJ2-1	CASSSLQGEQFF	TGTGCCAGCTCTTCCTTACAGGGAGAGCAGTTCTTC
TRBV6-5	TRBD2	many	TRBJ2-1	CASSYKGPLAGANNEQFF	TGTGCCAGCAGTTACAAGGGTCCACTAGCGGGAGCAAACAATGAGCAGTTCTTC
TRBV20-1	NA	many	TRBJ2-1	CSASRRSPATMGQFF	TGCAGTGCTAGTCGCCGGTCCCCGGCTACAATGGGGCAGTTCTTC
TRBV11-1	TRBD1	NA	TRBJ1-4	CATDRVFEKLFF	TGTGCCACCGACAGGGTGTTCGAAAAACTGTTTTTT
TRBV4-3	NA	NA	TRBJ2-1	CASSQDARLLGEQFF	TGCGCCAGCAGCCAAGATGCGCGACTTTTGGGTGAGCAGTTCTTC
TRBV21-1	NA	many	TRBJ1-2	CASRFGQTLNYGYTF	TGTGCCAGCAGGTTTGGACAGACCCTAAACTATGGCTACACCTTC
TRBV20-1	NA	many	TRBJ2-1	CSASRAGIVTSYNEQFF	TGCAGTGCTAGCCGTGCCGGGATAGTAACCTCCTACAATGAGCAGTTCTTC
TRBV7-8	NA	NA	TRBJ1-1	CASSHPNTEAFF	TGTGCCAGCAGCCACCCAAACACTGAAGCTTTCTTT
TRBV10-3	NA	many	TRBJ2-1	CAISKADSYNEQFF	TGTGCCATCAGCAAAGCGGACTCCTACAATGAGCAGTTCTTC
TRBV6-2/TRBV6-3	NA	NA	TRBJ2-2	CASRAGWTGELFF	TGTGCCAGCCGGGCAGGGTGGACCGGGGAGCTGTTTTTT
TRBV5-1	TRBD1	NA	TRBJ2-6	CASSLGQGAGANVLTF	TGCGCCAGCAGCTTGGGACAGGGGGCTGGGGCCAACGTCCTGACTTTC
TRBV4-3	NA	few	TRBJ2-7	CASSPRLDSFSYEQYF	TGCGCCAGCAGCCCCCGATTGGACAGTTTCTCCTACGAGCAGTACTTC
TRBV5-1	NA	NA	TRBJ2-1	CASSLVSTYNEQFF	TGCGCCAGCAGCTTGGTCTCGACCTACAATGAGCAGTTCTTC
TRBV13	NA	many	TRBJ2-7	CASSPIGRRYEQYF	TGTGCCAGCAGCCCTATAGGGAGGCGCTACGAGCAGTACTTC
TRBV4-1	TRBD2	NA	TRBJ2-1	CASSQDFRGGTYEQFF	TGCGCCAGCAGCCAAGATTTCCGGGGGGGCACTTATGAGCAGTTCTTC
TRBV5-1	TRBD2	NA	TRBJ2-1	CASSLRLAASYNEQFF	TGCGCCAGCAGCTTGAGACTAGCGGCCTCCTACAATGAGCAGTTCTTC
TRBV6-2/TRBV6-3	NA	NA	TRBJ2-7	CASSPQGSHEQYF	TGTGCCAGCAGTCCTCAGGGGTCCCACGAGCAGTACTTC
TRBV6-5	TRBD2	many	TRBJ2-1	CASTGLPFNEQFF	TGTGCCAGCACGGGACTACCATTCAATGAGCAGTTCTTC
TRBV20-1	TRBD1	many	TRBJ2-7	CSAWGTVTYEQYF	TGCAGTGCTTGGGGGACAGTCACCTACGAGCAGTACTTC
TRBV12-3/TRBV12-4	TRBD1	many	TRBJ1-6	CASSTDRAADSPLHF	TGTGCCAGCAGTACCGACAGGGCAGCGGATTCACCCCTCCACTTT
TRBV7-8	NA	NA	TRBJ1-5	CASSFDSINQPQHF	TGTGCCAGCAGCTTCGACAGCATCAATCAGCCCCAGCATTTT
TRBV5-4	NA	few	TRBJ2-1	CASSLDRVRKNEQFF	TGTGCCAGCAGCTTGGATCGGGTCCGGAAAAATGAGCAGTTCTTC
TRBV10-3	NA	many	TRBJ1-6	CAISERTADNSPLHF	TGTGCCATCAGTGAAAGGACAGCCGATAATTCACCCCTCCACTTT
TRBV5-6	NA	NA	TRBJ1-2	CASSPGPAYGYTF	TGTGCCAGCAGCCCGGGACCGGCCTATGGCTACACCTTC
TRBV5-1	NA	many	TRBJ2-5	CASSFMAGQETQYF	TGCGCCAGCAGCTTTATGGCGGGGCAAGAGACCCAGTACTTC
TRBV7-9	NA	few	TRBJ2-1	CASSLGTFDVEQFF	TGTGCCAGCAGCTTAGGGACCTTTGATGTCGAGCAGTTCTTC
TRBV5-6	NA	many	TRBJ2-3	CASSLGPTDTQYF	TGTGCCAGCAGCTTGGGCCCCACAGATACGCAGTATTTT
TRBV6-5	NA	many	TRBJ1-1	CASSYYAFLNTEAFF	TGTGCCAGCAGTTACTACGCCTTTTTGAACACTGAAGCTTTCTTT
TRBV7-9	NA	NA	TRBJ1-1	CASSLDRGGYTEAFF	TGTGCCAGCAGCTTAGATCGAGGAGGGTACACTGAAGCTTTCTTT
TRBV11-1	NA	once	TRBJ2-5	CASSLIVSMAETQYF	TGTGCCAGCAGCTTAATAGTGTCGATGGCGGAGACCCAGTACTTC
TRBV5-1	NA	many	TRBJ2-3	CASSWADGGTDTQYF	TGCGCCAGCAGCTGGGCAGACGGGGGAACAGATACGCAGTATTTT
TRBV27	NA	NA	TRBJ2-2	CASSLVEFTGELFF	TGTGCCAGCAGTTTGGTAGAGTTTACCGGGGAGCTGTTTTTT
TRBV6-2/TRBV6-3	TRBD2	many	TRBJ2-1	CASSPGTSGSYNEQFF	TGTGCCAGCAGTCCCGGGACTAGCGGCTCCTACAATGAGCAGTTCTTC
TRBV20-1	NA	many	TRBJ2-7	CSASGGDAYEQYF	TGCAGTGCTAGTGGGGGTGACGCCTACGAGCAGTACTTC
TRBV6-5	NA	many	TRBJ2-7	CASSKTPPYEQYF	TGTGCCAGCAGTAAAACCCCTCCCTACGAGCAGTACTTC
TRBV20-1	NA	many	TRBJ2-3	CSATDTQYF	TGCAGTGCTACAGATACGCAGTATTTT
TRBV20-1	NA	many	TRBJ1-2	CSARDLGGHYGYTF	TGCAGTGCTAGAGATCTCGGGGGGCACTATGGCTACACCTTC
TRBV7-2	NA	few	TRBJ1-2	CASSLAGRRGYTF	TGTGCCAGCAGCTTAGCAGGGAGGAGGGGCTACACCTTC
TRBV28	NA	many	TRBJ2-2	CASRKLGELFF	TGTGCCAGCAGAAAGTTGGGGGAGCTGTTTTTT
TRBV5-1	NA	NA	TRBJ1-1	CASRVGGNTEAFF	TGCGCCAGCAGAGTGGGGGGAAACACTGAAGCTTTCTTT
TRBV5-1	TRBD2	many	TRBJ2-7	CASRGGTSGYEQYF	TGCGCCAGCCGTGGTGGGACTAGCGGCTACGAGCAGTACTTC
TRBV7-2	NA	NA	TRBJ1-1	CASSLYGGMNPEAFF	TGTGCCAGCAGCTTATATGGGGGTATGAACCCTGAAGCTTTCTTT
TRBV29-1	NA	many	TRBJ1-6	CSVGEGYNSPLHF	TGCAGCGTTGGTGAGGGCTATAATTCACCCCTCCACTTT
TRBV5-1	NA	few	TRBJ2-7	CASSLNPFEQYF	TGCGCCAGCAGCTTGAACCCTTTCGAGCAGTACTTC
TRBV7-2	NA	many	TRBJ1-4	CASSSDSATNEKLFF	TGTGCCAGCAGCTCCGACAGTGCAACTAATGAAAAACTGTTTTTT
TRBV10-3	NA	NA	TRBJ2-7	CAIGRDSYEQYF	TGTGCCATCGGACGGGACTCCTACGAGCAGTACTTC
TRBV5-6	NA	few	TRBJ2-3	CASSRGARTDTQYF	TGTGCCAGCAGCCGGGGGGCACGCACAGATACGCAGTATTTT
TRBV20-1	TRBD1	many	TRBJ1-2	CSARQGGDYGYTF	TGCAGTGCGAGACAGGGTGGGGACTATGGCTACACCTTC